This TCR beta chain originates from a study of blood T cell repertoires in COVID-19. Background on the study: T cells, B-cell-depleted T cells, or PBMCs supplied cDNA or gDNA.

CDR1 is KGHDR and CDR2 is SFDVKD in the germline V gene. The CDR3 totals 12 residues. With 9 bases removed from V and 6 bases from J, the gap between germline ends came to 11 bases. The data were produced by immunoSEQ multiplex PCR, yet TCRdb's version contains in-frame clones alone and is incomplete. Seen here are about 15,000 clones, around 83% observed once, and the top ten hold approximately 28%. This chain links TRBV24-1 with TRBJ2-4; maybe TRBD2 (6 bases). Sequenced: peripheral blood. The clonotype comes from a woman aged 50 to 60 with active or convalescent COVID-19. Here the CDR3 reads CATGQGGNIQYF. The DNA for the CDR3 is TGTGCCACCGGTCAGGGAGGAAACATTCAGTACTTC.